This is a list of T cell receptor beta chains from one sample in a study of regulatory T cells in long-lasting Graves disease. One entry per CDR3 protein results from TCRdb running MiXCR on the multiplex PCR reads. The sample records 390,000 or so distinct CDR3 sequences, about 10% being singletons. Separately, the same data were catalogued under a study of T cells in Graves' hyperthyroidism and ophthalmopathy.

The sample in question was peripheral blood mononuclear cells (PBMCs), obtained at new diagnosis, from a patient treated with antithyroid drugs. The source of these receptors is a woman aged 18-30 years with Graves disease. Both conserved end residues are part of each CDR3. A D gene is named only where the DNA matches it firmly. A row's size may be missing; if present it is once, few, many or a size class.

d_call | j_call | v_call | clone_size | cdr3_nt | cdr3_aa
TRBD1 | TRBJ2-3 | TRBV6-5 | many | TGTGCCAGCAGTTACGCCGGACAGGTTCTAGATACGCAGTATTTT | CASSYAGQVLDTQYF
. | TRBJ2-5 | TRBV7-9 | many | TGTGCCAGCAGCCTTGGACAGCCTGGCAAGACCCAGTACTTC | CASSLGQPGKTQYF
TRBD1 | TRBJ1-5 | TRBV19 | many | TGTGCCAGTAGTTCCACCCGGACAGGGCAGGGGCAGCCCCAGCATTTT | CASSSTRTGQGQPQHF
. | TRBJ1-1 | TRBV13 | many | TGTGCCAGCAGCGCCCCTGGGGGCACTGAAGCTTTCTTT | CASSAPGGTEAFF
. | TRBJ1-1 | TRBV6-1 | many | TGTGCCAGCAGGGGTGGGCTATGGAACACTGAAGCTTTCTTT | CASRGGLWNTEAFF
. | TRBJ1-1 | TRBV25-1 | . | TGTGCCAGCAGTGACCCGGGACGGATGAACACTGAAGCTTTCTTT | CASSDPGRMNTEAFF
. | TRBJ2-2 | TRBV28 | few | TGTGCCAGCAGTTTACTCAGCTACAGGGTCACCGGGGAGCTGTTTTTT | CASSLLSYRVTGELFF
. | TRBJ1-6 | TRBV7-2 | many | TGTGCCAGCAGCACAAGACAGGCAGGAAATTCACCCCTCCACTTT | CASSTRQAGNSPLHF
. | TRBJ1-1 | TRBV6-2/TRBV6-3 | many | TGTGCCAGCAGTTACTCCCTCTTTGGTCCCAGGATCTCGAACACTGAAGCTTTCTTT | CASSYSLFGPRISNTEAFF
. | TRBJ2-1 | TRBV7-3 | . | TGTGCCAGCAGCCCATCCAGATCGGGCAATGAGCAGTTCTTC | CASSPSRSGNEQFF
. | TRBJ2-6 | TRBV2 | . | TGTGCCAGCAGCTTTAAAGATGCAGGGTATCCCTCTGGGGCCAACGTCCTGACTTTC | CASSFKDAGYPSGANVLTF
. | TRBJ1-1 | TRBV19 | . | TGTGCCAGTAGTATCCTGCTGCAGGGTGCTGAAGCTTTCTTT | CASSILLQGAEAFF
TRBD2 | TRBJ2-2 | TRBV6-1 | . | TGTGCCAGCAGTAGCCGGGGGGCGAACACCGGGGAGCTGTTTTTT | CASSSRGANTGELFF
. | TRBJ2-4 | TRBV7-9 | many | TGTGCCAGCAGCTTTTGGGGAAGACGCGCAAAAAACATTCAGTACTTC | CASSFWGRRAKNIQYF
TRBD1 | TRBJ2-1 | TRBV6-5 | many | TGTGCCAGCAGTTACGGAGGGCAGGGGGCTTACAATGAGCAGTTCTTC | CASSYGGQGAYNEQFF
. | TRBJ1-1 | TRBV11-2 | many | TGTGCCAGCAGCCCGCTGACAGGGAACACTGAAGCTTTCTTT | CASSPLTGNTEAFF
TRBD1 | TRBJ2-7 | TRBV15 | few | TGTGCCACCAGCAGAGATCGACAGGGGATCGTCGAGCGGTACTTC | CATSRDRQGIVERYF
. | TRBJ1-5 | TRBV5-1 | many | TGCGCCAGCAGCTCGCAGGGAAATCAGCCCCAGCATTTT | CASSSQGNQPQHF
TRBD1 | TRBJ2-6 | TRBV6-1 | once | TGTGCCAGCGGGAAAGAGGGGGCTGGGGCCAACATCCTGACTTTC | CASGKEGAGANILTF
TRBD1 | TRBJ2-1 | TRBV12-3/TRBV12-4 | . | TGTGCCAGCAGTTCCGCGGGACAGGGGCTGTTCTTC | CASSSAGQGLFF
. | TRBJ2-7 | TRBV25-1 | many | TGTGCCAGCAGTTCGGGACCTTCTACCTACGAGCAGTACTTC | CASSSGPSTYEQYF
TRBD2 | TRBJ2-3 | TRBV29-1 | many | TGCAGCGTCCGGAGGGGAGCGGGGGTGAGCACAGATACGCAGTATTTT | CSVRRGAGVSTDTQYF
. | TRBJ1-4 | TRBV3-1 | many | TGTGCCAGCAGCGCCCGGGGGAAACCCAATGAAAAACTGTTTTTT | CASSARGKPNEKLFF
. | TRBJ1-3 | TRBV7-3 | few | TGTGCCAGCAGCTCACAGGGAAGAGCAGGAAACACCATATATTTT | CASSSQGRAGNTIYF
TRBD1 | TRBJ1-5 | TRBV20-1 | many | TGCAGTGCAGAAGACAGGGGAAGCAATCAGCCCCAGCATTTT | CSAEDRGSNQPQHF
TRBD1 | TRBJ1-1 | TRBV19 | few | TGTGCCAGTAGTACCACGGGACAGCCGATCAAAGCTTTCTTT | CASSTTGQPIKAFF
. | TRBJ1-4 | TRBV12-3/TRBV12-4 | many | TGTGCCAGTAGCCAGGGAGGGAATGAAAAACTGTTTTTT | CASSQGGNEKLFF
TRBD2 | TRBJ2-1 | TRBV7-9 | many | TGTGCCAGCAGCTCAACCCCCGGGACTAGCGGCTACAATGAGCAGTTCTTC | CASSSTPGTSGYNEQFF
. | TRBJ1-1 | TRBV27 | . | TGTGCCAGCACCCATTCTATGGGGGGCACTGAAGCTTTCTTT | CASTHSMGGTEAFF
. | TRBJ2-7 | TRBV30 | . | TGTGCCTGGAGTCTATACAGGGAGAACTCCTACGAGCAGTACTTC | CAWSLYRENSYEQYF
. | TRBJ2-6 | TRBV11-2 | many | TGTGCCAGCAGCTTAGGGCAGGGATTCTCTGGGGCCAACGTCCTGACTTTC | CASSLGQGFSGANVLTF
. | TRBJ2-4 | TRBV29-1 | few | TGCAGCGTATTGAAAGGAGGAAACATTCAGTACTTC | CSVLKGGNIQYF